Below, 14 T cell receptor beta chains from the same sample are listed, as sequenced in a study of regulatory T cells in long-lasting Graves disease. The time point denotes: persistent/refractory GD, antithyroid drugs over 5 years with positive TRAb. From RNA extracted from PBMCs, the TCR library was made. Sequencing libraries for TCR beta were prepared with iRepertoire HTBI primers and Arm-PCR of CDR3 regions. TCRdb fed the multiplex PCR reads into MiXCR, producing one record per CDR3 protein. This table holds about 400,000 distinct CDR3 sequences, less than 25% found once. The sample in question was peripheral blood mononuclear cells (PBMCs), obtained when the disease was refractory, from a patient treated with antithyroid drugs. Every receptor here comes from a female donor with Graves disease.

The rearrangement joins TRBV20-1 to TRBJ1-4; D unresolved. This CDR3 contains 16 residues. The germline gives CDR1 DFQATT, CDR2 SNEGSKA (reference sequence). Trimming cost V 4 bases and J 0 bases, with 15 bases left between them. The chain's CDR3 is CSATSGEGTTNEKLFF. In nucleotides, the CDR3 is TGCAGTGCTACTTCCGGGGAGGGCACAACTAATGAAAAACTGTTTTTT.

Of note for this clonotype: This may be a read error, as it is one base from a much larger clone. Here the CDR3 DNA reads TGTGCCACCAGCAAGACCGGGACTAGGGAAGAGACCCGGTACTTC. Translating gives CATSKTGTREETRYF. V is TRBV15 and J is TRBJ2-5; 8 bases fit TRBD2. The CDR3 totals 15 residues. In germline, CDR1 is LNHNV, CDR2 YYDKDF (reference sequence).

This clonotype was observed at least ten times. The gene calls are TRBV27 and TRBJ1-6, with 8 positions matching TRBD1. The J segment lost 10 bases and the V segment lost 2 bases, leaving 10 bases of the junction unmatched. This CDR3 spans 16 amino acids. Germline assignment: CDR1 MNHEY and CDR2 SMNVEV (reference sequence). CDR3 coding DNA: TGTGCCAGCAGTTTAGCGTCGACAGGGGTTCACTCACCCCTCCACTTT. Translation: CASSLASTGVHSPLHF.

This clonotype occurred many times. This chain connects TRBV10-2 to TRBJ2-5; D ambiguous. The CDR3 is 12 residues long. With 3 bases removed from V and 5 bases from J, the gap between germline ends came to 7 bases. The germline V gene has CDR1 WSHSY and CDR2 SAAADI. CDR3 loop: CASSDISETQYF. The CDR3 DNA sequence: TGCGCCAGCAGTGATATCAGTGAGACCCAGTACTTC.

On this clonotype: A junction end diverges from the germline sequence, so it may reflect a read error. This chain uses TRBV12-3 or TRBV12-4 with TRBJ2-5; possibly TRBD2 for D (7 bases). The CDR3 runs 15 residues. CDR3 region: CASSLSGGLQGTQYF. CDR3 nucleotide sequence: TGTGCCAGCAGTTTATCCGGGGGGCTACAAGGGACCCAGTACTTC.

The CDR3 DNA is TGCAGTGCTAGCGGACCAGCGGTCCCCTACGAGCAGTACTTC. Translated, it gives CSASGPAVPYEQYF. This chain joins TRBV20-1 and TRBJ2-7; possible D gene TRBD2, 5 bases. Trimming took 3 bases from V and 2 from J, leaving 14 bases between them. CDR3 length: 14 amino acids. The V gene's germline CDR1 is DFQATT and CDR2 SNEGSKA (reference sequence).

V usage is TRBV6-5 and J usage is TRBJ2-3; TRBD2 aligns across 12 bases. V shed 2 bases and J 4 bases; nucleotides not matched to a gene: 10. CDR3 length equals 18 residues. Germline V CDR1 and CDR2: MNHEY, SVGAGI. The CDR3 sequence is CASSYGASGRAAPDTQYF. For the CDR3, the DNA is TGTGCCAGCAGTTACGGAGCTAGCGGGAGGGCCGCCCCAGATACGCAGTATTTT.

This clonotype was counted ten times or more. The V gene is TRBV12-3 or TRBV12-4, the J gene TRBJ1-2; 8 nucleotides match TRBD1. There are 16 residues in the CDR3. J was trimmed by 1 base and V by 3 bases; bases with no gene match: 7. CDR3 DNA sequence: TGTGCCAGCAGTTTCTCCGCAGGGGGCATTAACTATGGCTACACCTTC. Its protein is CASSFSAGGINYGYTF.

The sample holds a few counts of this clonotype. The V call is TRBV7-9, the J call TRBJ2-1; a possible D gene is TRBD2 (6 bases). Germline CDR1 and CDR2: SEHNR and FQNEAQ (reference sequence). The ends were cut back, 3 bases at V and 5 bases at J, with 17 bases in the middle. This CDR3 has 16 residues. The DNA for the CDR3 is TGTGCCAGCAGCTTGGGCGGGTTAGCGGTTAACAATGAGCAGTTCTTC. It codes for CASSLGGLAVNNEQFF.

V is TRBV10-3 and J is TRBJ1-2; D is unresolved. The V and J ends lost 0 bases and 3 bases respectively, with 11 bases between them. The CDR3 sequence is 15 residues long. The germline gives CDR1 ENHRY, CDR2 SYGVKD. The CDR3 region is CAISESVGTYYGYTF. DNA for the CDR3: TGTGCCATCAGTGAGTCGGTAGGCACCTACTATGGCTACACCTTC.

This clonotype was counted between two and nine times. The CDR3 DNA reads TGCAGTGCTAGATGGACTAGCGGATACACAGATACGCAGTATTTT. It yields the protein CSARWTSGYTDTQYF. The rearrangement links TRBV20-1 to TRBJ2-3, with 10 nucleotides matching TRBD2. In germline, CDR1 is DFQATT, CDR2 SNEGSKA (reference sequence). The CDR3 runs to 15 residues. V dropped 2 bases and J dropped 2; count of bases not matched to a gene: 4.

This clonotype was observed a handful of times. V gene TRBV9 combines with J gene TRBJ2-7, with 11 nucleotides matching TRBD2. The CDR3 contains 16 residues. Germline V gene lookup returns CDR1 SGDLS and CDR2 YYNGEE. With V trimmed by 0 bases and J by 1 base, 3 bases remained unmatched. DNA of the CDR3: TGTGCCAGCAGCGTAGATAGCGGGAGGGGGTCCTACGAGCAGTACTTC. It encodes CASSVDSGRGSYEQYF.

The rearrangement links TRBV6-1 to TRBJ2-3, with 10 nucleotides matching TRBD2. The germline CDR1 and CDR2 sequences are MNHNS and SASEGT. V was pared by 6 bases and J by 2 bases, with 8 bases of the junction left unmatched. CDR3 length: 16 residues. The CDR3 DNA follows: TGTGCCAGCAGGGGTAGCGGGAGGCCTTCCACAGATACGCAGTATTTT. Residues: CASRGSGRPSTDTQYF.

This clonotype was seen a few times. V and J are TRBV6-2 or TRBV6-3 and TRBJ2-2; D possibly matches TRBD1 or TRBD2 (5 bases each). CDR3 size: 13 residues. Germline V gene lookup returns CDR1 MNHEY and CDR2 SVGEGT. Deletions cut 6 bases from V and 6 bases from J, with 11 bases between. CDR3 loop: CASRAVGAGELFF. The CDR3, as DNA: TGTGCCAGCAGAGCTGTGGGGGCCGGGGAGCTGTTTTTT.